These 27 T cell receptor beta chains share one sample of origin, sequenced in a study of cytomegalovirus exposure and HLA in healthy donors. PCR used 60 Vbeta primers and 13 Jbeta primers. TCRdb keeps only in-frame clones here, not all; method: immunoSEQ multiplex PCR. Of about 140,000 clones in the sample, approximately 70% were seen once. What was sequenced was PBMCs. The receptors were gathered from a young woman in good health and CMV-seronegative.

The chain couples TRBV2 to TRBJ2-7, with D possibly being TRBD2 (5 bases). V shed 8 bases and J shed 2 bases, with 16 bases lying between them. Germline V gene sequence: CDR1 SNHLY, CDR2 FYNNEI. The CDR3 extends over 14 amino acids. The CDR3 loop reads CASSRAGSTYEQYV. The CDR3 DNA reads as TGTGCCAGCTCCCGGGCGGGCTCGACCTACGAGCAGTACGTC.

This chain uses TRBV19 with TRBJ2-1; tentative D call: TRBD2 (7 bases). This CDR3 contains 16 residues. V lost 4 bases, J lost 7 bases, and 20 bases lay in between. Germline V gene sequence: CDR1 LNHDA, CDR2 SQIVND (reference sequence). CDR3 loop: CASSKEGGGARNEQFF. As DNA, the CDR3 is TGTGCCAGTAGTAAGGAAGGAGGGGGGGCGCGAAATGAGCAGTTCTTC.

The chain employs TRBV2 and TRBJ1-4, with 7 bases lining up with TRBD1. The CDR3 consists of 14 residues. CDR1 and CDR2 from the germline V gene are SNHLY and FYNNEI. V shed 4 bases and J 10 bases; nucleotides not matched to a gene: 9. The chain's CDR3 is CASSGTGSGGKLFF. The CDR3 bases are TGTGCCAGCAGTGGGACAGGTTCAGGGGGAAAACTGTTTTTT.

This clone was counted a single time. In DNA form, the CDR3 reads TGTGCCAGCGGGACAGGGAGCGAGCAGTTCTTC. Translating gives CASGTGSEQFF. The J gene is TRBJ2-1, the V gene TRBV6-4; 9 positions match TRBD1. This CDR3 region has 11 residues. The germline V gene has CDR1 MRHNA and CDR2 SNTAGT. The ends lost 8 bases at V and 10 bases at J; junction bases unmatched: 3.

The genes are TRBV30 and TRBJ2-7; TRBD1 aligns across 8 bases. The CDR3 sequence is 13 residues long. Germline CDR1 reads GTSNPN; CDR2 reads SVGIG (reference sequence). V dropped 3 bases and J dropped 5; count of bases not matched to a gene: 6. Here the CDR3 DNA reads TGTGCCTGGAGCCTCGGGACAGGAAACGAGCAGTACTTC. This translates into CAWSLGTGNEQYF.

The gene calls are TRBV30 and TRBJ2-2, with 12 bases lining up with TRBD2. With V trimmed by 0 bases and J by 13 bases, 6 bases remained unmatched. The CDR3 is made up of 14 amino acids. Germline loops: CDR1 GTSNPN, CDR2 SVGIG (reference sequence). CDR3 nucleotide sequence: TGTGCCTGGAGTGTACGTGAACTAGCGGGAGGGCTGTTTTTT. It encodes CAWSVRELAGGLFF.

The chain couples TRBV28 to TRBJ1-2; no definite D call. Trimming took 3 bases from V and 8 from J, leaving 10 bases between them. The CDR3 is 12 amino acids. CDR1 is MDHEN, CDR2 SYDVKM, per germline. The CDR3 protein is CASSLRGRGYTF. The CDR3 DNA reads TGTGCCAGCAGTTTGCGAGGGAGGGGCTACACCTTC.

The CDR3 DNA is TGTGCCAGCAGCCCCCTGTGGGGGACAGAGTCCTACGAGCAGTACTTC. Its protein is CASSPLWGTESYEQYF. The chain employs TRBV28 and TRBJ2-7, with 7 positions matching TRBD1. The CDR3 consists of 16 residues. Germline V CDR1 and CDR2: MDHEN, SYDVKM. J gave up 1 base and V 6 bases, and 12 bases lay outside the gene matches.

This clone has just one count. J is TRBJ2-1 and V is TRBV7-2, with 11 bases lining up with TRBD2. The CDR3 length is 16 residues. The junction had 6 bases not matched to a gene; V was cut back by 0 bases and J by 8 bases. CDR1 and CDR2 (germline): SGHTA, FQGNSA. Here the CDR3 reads CASSLAPASGRYEQFF. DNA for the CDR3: TGTGCCAGCAGCTTAGCTCCGGCTAGCGGGAGGTATGAGCAGTTCTTC.

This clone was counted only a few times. The CDR3 here is CASSLSLAGESDTQYF. DNA for the CDR3: TGTGCCAGCAGCTTGAGCCTAGCGGGAGAGTCAGATACGCAGTATTTT. This chain joins TRBV5-4 and TRBJ2-3; TRBD2 matches 10 bases. V lost 1 base and J lost 4; bases outside the gene matches: 6. Germline V gene data show CDR1 as SGHNT and CDR2 as YYREEE (reference sequence). The CDR3 is 16 amino acids.

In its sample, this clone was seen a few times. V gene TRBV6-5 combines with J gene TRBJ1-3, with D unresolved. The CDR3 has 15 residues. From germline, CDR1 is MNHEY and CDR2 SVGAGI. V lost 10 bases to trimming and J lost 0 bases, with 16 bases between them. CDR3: CATRPRPSSGNTIYF. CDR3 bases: TGTGCCACCCGGCCCAGGCCGAGCTCTGGAAACACCATATATTTT.

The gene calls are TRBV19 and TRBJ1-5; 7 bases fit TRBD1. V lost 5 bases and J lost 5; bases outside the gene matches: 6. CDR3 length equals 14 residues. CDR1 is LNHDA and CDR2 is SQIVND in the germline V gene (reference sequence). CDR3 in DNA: TGTGCCAGTAGTCTCGGGACAGTCTATCAGCCCCAGCATTTT. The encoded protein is CASSLGTVYQPQHF. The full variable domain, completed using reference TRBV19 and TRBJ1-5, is DGGITQSPKYLFRKEGQNVTLSCEQNLNHDAMYWYRQDPGQGLRLIYYSQIVNDFQKGDIAEGYSVSREKKESFPLTVTSAQKNPTAFYLCASSLGTVYQPQHFGDGTRLSIL.

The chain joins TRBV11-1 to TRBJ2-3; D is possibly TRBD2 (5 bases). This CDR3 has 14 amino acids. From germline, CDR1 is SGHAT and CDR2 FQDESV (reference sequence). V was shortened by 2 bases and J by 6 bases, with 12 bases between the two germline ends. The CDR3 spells CASSLNEGADTQYF. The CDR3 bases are TGTGCCAGCAGCTTAAACGAGGGTGCCGATACGCAGTATTTT.

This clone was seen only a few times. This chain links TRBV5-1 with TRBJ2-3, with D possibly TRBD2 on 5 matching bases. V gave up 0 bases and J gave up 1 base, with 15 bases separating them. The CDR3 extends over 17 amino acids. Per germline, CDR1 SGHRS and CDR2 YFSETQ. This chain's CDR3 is CASSLGPIRTGTDTQYF. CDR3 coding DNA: TGCGCCAGCAGCTTGGGACCTATTAGGACTGGCACAGATACGCAGTATTTT.

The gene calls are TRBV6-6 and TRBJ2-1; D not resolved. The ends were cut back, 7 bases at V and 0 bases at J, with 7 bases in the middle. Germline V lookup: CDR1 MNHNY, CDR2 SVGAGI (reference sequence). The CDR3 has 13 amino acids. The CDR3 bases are TGTGCCAGCACAATTAGCTCCTACAATGAGCAGTTCTTC. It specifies CASTISSYNEQFF.

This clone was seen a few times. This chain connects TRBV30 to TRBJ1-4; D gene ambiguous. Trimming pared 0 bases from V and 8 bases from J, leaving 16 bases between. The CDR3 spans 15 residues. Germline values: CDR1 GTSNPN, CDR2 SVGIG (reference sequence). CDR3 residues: CAWSVLPGEGEKLFF. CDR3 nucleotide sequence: TGTGCCTGGAGTGTACTTCCCGGTGAGGGAGAAAAACTGTTTTTT.

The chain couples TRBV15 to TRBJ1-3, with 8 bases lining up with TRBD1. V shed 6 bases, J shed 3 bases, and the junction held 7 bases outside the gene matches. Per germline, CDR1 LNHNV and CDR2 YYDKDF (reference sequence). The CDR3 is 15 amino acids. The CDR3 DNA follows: TGTGCCACCAGGGAGGACAGGGAAGGTGGAAACACCATATATTTT. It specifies CATREDREGGNTIYF.

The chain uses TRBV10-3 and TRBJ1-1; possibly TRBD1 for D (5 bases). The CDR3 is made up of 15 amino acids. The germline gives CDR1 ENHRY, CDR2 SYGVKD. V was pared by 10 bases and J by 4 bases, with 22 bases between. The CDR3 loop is CATTGGTRTFTEAFF. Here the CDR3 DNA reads TGTGCCACCACTGGCGGGACTCGAACTTTCACTGAAGCTTTCTTT.

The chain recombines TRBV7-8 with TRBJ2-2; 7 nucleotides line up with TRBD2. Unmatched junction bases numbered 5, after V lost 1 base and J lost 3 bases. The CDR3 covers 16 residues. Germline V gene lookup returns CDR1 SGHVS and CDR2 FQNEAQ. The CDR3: CASSLGQRGYTGELFF. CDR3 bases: TGTGCCAGCAGCTTAGGCCAGCGGGGTTACACCGGGGAGCTGTTTTTT.

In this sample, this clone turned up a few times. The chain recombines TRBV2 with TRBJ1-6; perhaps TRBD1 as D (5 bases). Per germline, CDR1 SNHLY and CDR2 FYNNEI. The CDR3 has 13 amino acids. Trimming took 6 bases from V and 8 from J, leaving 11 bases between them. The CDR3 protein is CASSSDSDSPLHF. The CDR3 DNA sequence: TGTGCCAGCAGCTCTGACAGCGATTCACCCCTCCACTTT.

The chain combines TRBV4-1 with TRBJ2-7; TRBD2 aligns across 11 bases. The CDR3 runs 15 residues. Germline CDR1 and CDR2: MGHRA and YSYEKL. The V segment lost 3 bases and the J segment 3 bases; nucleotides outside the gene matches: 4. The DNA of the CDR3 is TGCGCCAGCAGCCACGGGACTAGCGGAGACTACGAGCAGTACGTC. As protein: CASSHGTSGDYEQYV.

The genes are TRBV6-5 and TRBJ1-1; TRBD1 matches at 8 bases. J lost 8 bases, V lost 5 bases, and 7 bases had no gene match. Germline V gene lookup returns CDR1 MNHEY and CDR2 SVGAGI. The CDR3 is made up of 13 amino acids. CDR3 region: CASSPGQAHEAFF. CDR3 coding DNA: TGTGCCAGCAGTCCGGGACAGGCCCACGAAGCTTTCTTT.

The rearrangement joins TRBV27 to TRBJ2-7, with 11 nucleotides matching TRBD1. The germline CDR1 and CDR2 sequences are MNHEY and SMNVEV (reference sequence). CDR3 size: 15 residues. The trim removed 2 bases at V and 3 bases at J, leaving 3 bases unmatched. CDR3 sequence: CASSLRGTGGYEQYF. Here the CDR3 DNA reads TGTGCCAGCAGTTTACGGGGGACAGGGGGCTACGAGCAGTACTTC.

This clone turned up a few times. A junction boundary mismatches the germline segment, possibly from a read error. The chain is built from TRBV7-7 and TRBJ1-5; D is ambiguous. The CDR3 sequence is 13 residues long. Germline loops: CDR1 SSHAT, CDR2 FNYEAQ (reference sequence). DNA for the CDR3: TGTGCTAGCACCCAACAGAGGGATCAGCCCCAGCATTTT. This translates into CASTQQRDQPQHF.

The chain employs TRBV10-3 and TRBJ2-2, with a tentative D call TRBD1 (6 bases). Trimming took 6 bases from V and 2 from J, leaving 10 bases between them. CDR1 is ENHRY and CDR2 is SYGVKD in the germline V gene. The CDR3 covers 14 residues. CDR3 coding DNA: TGTGCCATCAGATCGGACAGTAACACCGGGGAGCTGTTTTTT. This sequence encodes CAIRSDSNTGELFF.

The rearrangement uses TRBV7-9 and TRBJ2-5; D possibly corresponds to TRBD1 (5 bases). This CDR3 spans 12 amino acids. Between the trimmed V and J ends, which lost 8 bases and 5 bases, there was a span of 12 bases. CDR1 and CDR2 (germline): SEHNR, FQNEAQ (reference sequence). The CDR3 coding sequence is TGTGCCAGCGGACAAACTTCGGAGACCCAGTACTTC. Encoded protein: CASGQTSETQYF. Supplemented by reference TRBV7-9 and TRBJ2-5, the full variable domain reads DTGVSQNPRHKITKRGQNVTFRCDPISEHNRLYWYRQTLGQGPEFLTYFQNEAQLEKSRLLSDRFSAERPKGSFSTLEIQRTEQGDSAMYLCASGQTSETQYFGPGTRLLVL.

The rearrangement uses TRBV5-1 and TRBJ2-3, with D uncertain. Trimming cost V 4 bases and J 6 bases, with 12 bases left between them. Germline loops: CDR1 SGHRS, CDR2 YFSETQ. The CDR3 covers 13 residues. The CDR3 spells CASSGSAPDTQYF. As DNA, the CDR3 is TGCGCCAGCAGCGGAAGCGCGCCTGATACGCAGTATTTT.